This T cell receptor (beta chain) was documented in a study of blood T cell repertoires in COVID-19 (TCRdb year 2020). As for the study more broadly: Samples covering the acute and convalescent phases of COVID-19 were provided by collaborators in the United States, Italy and Spain. HLA class I and class II types, where available, came from metadata supplied by the sample provider rather than from assay-based typing. The sample metadata nearly always contained a de-identified subject ID, COVID-19 status, age in years and sex. The prospective study material was composed of cDNA or gDNA derived from T cells, B-cell-depleted T cells, or PBMCs. A freely available public database, intended as a resource for researchers studying the immune response to SARS-CoV-2, is where the repertoires were released. Deeply sampled blood TCRbeta repertoires from subjects exposed to, actively infected with, or recovered from COVID-19 were included in the dataset. The samples were drawn from the first 160 participants of the ongoing ImmuneRACE study and from more than 1,000 subjects provided by 6 global collaborators.

TCRbeta CDR3 regions were amplified from genomic DNA using the immunoSEQ Assay, a bias-controlled multiplex PCR. As for the authors' bioinformatics: Nucleated cell counts per sample were estimated from amplification of reference gene primers within the assay. To quantify the absolute abundance of each unique TCRbeta CDR3 rearrangement, sequence reads were collapsed and filtered. For each sample, productive Simpson clonality was calculated as the square root of Simpson's diversity index across productive rearrangements. TCRdb's version of the immuneACCESS table is confined to in-frame rearrangements and falls short of the full clone set. An unresolved V gene accounts for under half of the shortfall where checked; the remainder is of unknown origin. The V and J calls and clone size are taken from that table; D and trimming were inferred from the DNA. This sample holds approximately 82,000 clones; approximately 82% were observed only once. The top ten hold about 7% of the sample.

The paper's findings and limits, for the study overall: The quantity of clinical and demographic metadata differed by source and by participant and was supplied without curation.

Collaborating institutions collected whole blood in K2EDTA tubes following their own protocols. For TCRbeta analysis, collaborator samples were shipped as frozen whole blood, as isolated PBMCs, or as DNA extracted from either sample type. Comments on this clone: Its antigen is still unknown. No much larger clone is present one base from it, and per-base qualities are unavailable.

Sequences MNHEY (CDR1) and SVGEGT (CDR2) are obtained from the germline V gene. After removal of 5 bases from V and 10 bases from J, the junction retains 7 bases not matched to a gene. The CDR3 runs 14 amino acids, cysteine and phenylalanine included. Just the 42-base CDR3 DNA is kept, in frame starting at base 1. Sequencing used peripheral blood. The sequence was obtained from a man aged 50 to 60 with active or convalescent COVID-19. The V and J genes are TRBV6-2 or TRBV6-3 and TRBJ1-6; the central 8 bases match TRBD1. The sequence in DNA is TGTGCCAGCAGTAATTCAGGGGGCAAATCACCCCTCCACTTT. This gives the protein CASSNSGGKSPLHF.